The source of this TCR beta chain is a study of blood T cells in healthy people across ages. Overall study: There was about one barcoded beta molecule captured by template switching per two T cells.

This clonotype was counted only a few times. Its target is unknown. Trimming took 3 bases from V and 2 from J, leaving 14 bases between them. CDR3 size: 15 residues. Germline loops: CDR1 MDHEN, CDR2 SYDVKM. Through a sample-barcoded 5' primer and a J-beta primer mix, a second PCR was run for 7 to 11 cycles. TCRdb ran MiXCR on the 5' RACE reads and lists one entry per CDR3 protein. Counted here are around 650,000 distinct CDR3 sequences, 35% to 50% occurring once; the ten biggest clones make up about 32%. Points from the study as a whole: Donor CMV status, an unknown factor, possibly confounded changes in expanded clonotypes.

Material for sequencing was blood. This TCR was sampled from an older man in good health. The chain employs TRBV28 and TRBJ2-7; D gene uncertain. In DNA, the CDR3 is TGTGCCAGCAGTTTGGTAGCAGAGATTACCTACGAGCAGTACTTC. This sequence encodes CASSLVAEITYEQYF.